The T cell receptor (beta chain) under discussion was sequenced for a study of regulatory T cells in long-lasting Graves disease. The ends were cut back, 3 bases at V and 3 bases at J, with 14 bases in the middle. This CDR3 is 16 amino acids long. Per germline, CDR1 MDHEN and CDR2 SYDVKM. Many counts were recorded for this clonotype. Relying on iRepertoire HTBI primers and Arm-PCR of CDR3 regions, the team built TCR beta libraries. TCRdb re-analysed the multiplex PCR reads in MiXCR, keeping a single row per CDR3 protein. The sample has a few hundred thousand distinct CDR3 sequences; around 19% are singletons. Specified time point: newly diagnosed GD, antithyroid drugs for less than 3 months. The TCR library was made from RNA extracted from PBMCs. These records were also assigned to another study, of T cells in Graves' hyperthyroidism and ophthalmopathy.

This receptor was taken from a woman between 25 and 40 years old with Graves disease. Sequenced material: peripheral blood mononuclear cells (PBMCs), taken at new diagnosis, from a patient treated with antithyroid drugs. V usage is TRBV28 and J usage is TRBJ1-4; the D gene is possibly TRBD1 (5 bases). CDR3 loop: CASSLGVGGANEKLFF. As DNA, the CDR3 is TGTGCCAGCAGTTTGGGGGTCGGGGGGGCTAATGAAAAACTGTTTTTT.